This TCR beta chain was observed in a study of control samples from healthy donors and cancer patients. The CDR3 sequence is 12 residues long. CDR1 and CDR2 (germline): SGHTA, FQGTGA. Trimming took 4 bases from V and 6 from J, leaving 7 bases between them. Generated by immunoSEQ multiplex PCR, the TCRdb table keeps only in-frame clones and is missing some. This table has roughly 400,000 clones, 75% to 95% appearing once. The V call is TRBV7-3, the J call TRBJ2-1; D gene uncertain. This TCR derives from a man between 40 and 49 years old with head and neck cancer. Input material: PBMCs. The CDR3 sequence: CASSSSLNEQFF. The CDR3 nucleotides are TGTGCCAGCAGCTCGTCACTCAATGAGCAGTTCTTC. The full variable domain, completed using reference TRBV7-3 and TRBJ2-1, is GAGVSQTPSNKVTEKGKYVELRCDPISGHTALYWYRQSLGQGPEFLIYFQGTGAADDSGLPNDRFFAVRPEGSVSTLKIQRTERGDSAVYLCASSSSLNEQFFGPGTRLTVL.